What follows are 23 T cell receptor beta chains derived from one specimen sequenced in a study of CD4 T cells in relation to SARS-CoV-2 and coronaviruses. No antigen has been assigned to these receptors. Libraries were prepared by immunoSEQ multiplex PCR; TCRdb keeps only in-frame clonotypes and omits some of them. The repertoire holds over 35,000 clones, with around 77% as singletons. Sequenced input: memory CD4+ T cells from PBMCs, cultured in vitro. These receptors were obtained from an adult with COVID-19.

The V gene is TRBV27, the J gene TRBJ1-5; D is unresolved. The CDR3 consists of 10 residues. The V gene lost 8 bases and the J gene lost 9 bases, with 8 bases spanning the gap. CDR1 and CDR2 from the germline V gene are MNHEY and SMNVEV (reference sequence). The CDR3 spells CASEKGPQHF. CDR3 bases: TGTGCCAGCGAAAAGGGGCCCCAGCATTTT.

Details on this clone: Different DNA sequences within this sample yield the same CDR3. J is TRBJ2-1 and V is TRBV6-1, with a possible D match to TRBD1 (5 bases). The germline gives CDR1 MNHNS, CDR2 SASEGT. The CDR3 loop spans 15 amino acids. V lost 2 bases to trimming and J lost 1 base, with 9 bases between them. The CDR3 sequence is CASSEQGPSYNEQFF. CDR3 bases: TGTGCCAGCAGTGAACAGGGTCCATCCTACAATGAGCAGTTCTTC.

This rearrangement joins TRBV28 to TRBJ2-3; 10 bases map to TRBD2. With 6 bases clipped from V and 4 bases from J, the junction kept 10 bases outside the gene matches. CDR3 size: 16 residues. CDR1 and CDR2 (germline): MDHEN, SYDVKM. CDR3 sequence reads: CASSGAGGTRADTQYF. The CDR3 nucleotides are TGTGCCAGCAGCGGAGCGGGAGGGACGAGGGCAGATACGCAGTATTTT.

This clone was counted a single time. The chain has TRBV10-3 and TRBJ2-5, with D possibly TRBD2 on 5 matching bases. CDR3 length equals 12 residues. V lost 10 bases and J lost 2, with 11 bases in between. Germline V gene sequence: CDR1 ENHRY, CDR2 SYGVKD. CDR3 in amino acids: CATRAVQETQYF. For the CDR3, the DNA is TGTGCCACGCGGGCGGTACAAGAGACCCAGTACTTC.

CDR3 sequence reads: CASGRTGSSYEQYF. The CDR3 nucleotides are TGTGCCAGCGGCCGGACGGGAAGCTCCTACGAGCAGTACTTC. J is TRBJ2-7 and V is TRBV7-8; D is possibly TRBD2 (5 bases). In germline, CDR1 is SGHVS, CDR2 FQNEAQ. The CDR3 contains 14 residues. V lost 8 bases and J 0 bases, leaving 14 bases between the germline ends.

The chain couples TRBV19 to TRBJ2-3, with D uncertain. The CDR3 is 12 amino acids. Germline loops: CDR1 LNHDA, CDR2 SQIVND (reference sequence). V was shortened by 4 bases and J by 2 bases, with 4 bases between the two germline ends. The CDR3, as DNA: TGTGCCAGTAGTAGGAACACAGATACGCAGTATTTT. Its protein product is CASSRNTDTQYF.

The gene calls are TRBV9 and TRBJ2-3, with TRBD2 matching 9 bases. There are 16 residues in the CDR3. V lost 1 base to trimming and J lost 3 bases; unmatched junction nucleotides: 6. Germline V gene data show CDR1 as SGDLS and CDR2 as YYNGEE. CDR3 in DNA: TGTGCCAGCAGCGTAAGGTTAGCGGGAGATACAGATACGCAGTATTTT. Its protein product is CASSVRLAGDTDTQYF.

The CDR3 DNA is TGTGCCATCAGTGAGTCGGGGCCAGCGGGAGTGGGAACAGATACGCAGTATTTT. It encodes CAISESGPAGVGTDTQYF. The rearrangement joins TRBV10-3 to TRBJ2-3, with TRBD2 matching 8 bases. The V gene's germline CDR1 is ENHRY and CDR2 SYGVKD. The CDR3 contains 18 residues. V lost 0 bases and J lost 3; bases outside the gene matches: 11.

The chain's CDR3 is CASSMGWLAGVETGELFF. The CDR3 DNA reads TGTGCCAGTAGTATGGGGTGGCTAGCGGGAGTTGAGACCGGGGAGCTGTTTTTT. The V and J genes are TRBV19 and TRBJ2-2, with TRBD2 matching over 10 bases. CDR1 and CDR2 from the germline V gene are LNHDA and SQIVND (reference sequence). Losses at the gene ends were 3 bases for V and 5 bases for J; bases not matched to a gene: 12. This CDR3 is 18 amino acids long.

By share, this clone ranks as large. The chain recombines TRBV29-1 with TRBJ2-3; 9 nucleotides agree with TRBD1. Looked up from germline, CDR1 is SQVTM and CDR2 is ANQGSEA. With 3 bases clipped from V and 3 bases from J, the junction kept 7 bases outside the gene matches. CDR3 length equals 15 residues. The CDR3 nucleotides are TGCAGCGTTGACTTAACAGGGGGCGGGACAGATACGCAGTATTTT. The encoded protein is CSVDLTGGGTDTQYF.

In this sample, this clone turned up a few times. The rearrangement links TRBV6-4 to TRBJ2-3, with D uncertain. The CDR3 loop spans 12 amino acids. The V and J ends lost 2 bases and 9 bases respectively, with 9 bases between them. Germline loops: CDR1 MRHNA, CDR2 SNTAGT. The CDR3 bases are TGTGCCAGCAGTGACGGGGAAACAACGCAGTATTTT. It specifies CASSDGETTQYF.

V usage is TRBV5-1 and J usage is TRBJ2-1, with TRBD2 matching over 10 bases. CDR3 length: 15 amino acids. Per the germline V gene, CDR1 is SGHRS and CDR2 is YFSETQ. The V gene end was trimmed by 0 bases and the J gene end by 4 bases; junction bases not matched to a gene: 1. This chain's CDR3 is CASSLELAGYNEQFF. The CDR3 nucleotides are TGCGCCAGCAGCTTGGAACTAGCGGGGTACAATGAGCAGTTCTTC.

The V call is TRBV29-1, the J call TRBJ2-7; possibly TRBD1 for D (6 bases). In germline, CDR1 is SQVTM, CDR2 ANQGSEA. The V and J ends lost 4 bases and 2 bases respectively, with 15 bases between them. This CDR3 spans 14 amino acids. The CDR3 nucleotides read TGCAGCGTTGGAAGGGACAATAGGCCCTACGAGCAGTACTTC. As protein: CSVGRDNRPYEQYF.

This clone was detected only a few times. The chain has TRBV19 and TRBJ1-6, with D tentatively TRBD1 (6 bases). V was pared by 5 bases and J by 9 bases, with 11 bases between. This CDR3 region has 13 residues. Germline assignment: CDR1 LNHDA and CDR2 SQIVND (reference sequence). Here the CDR3 DNA reads TGTGCCAGTAGTTATGACAGGACTTCACCCCTCCACTTT. This translates into CASSYDRTSPLHF.

V gene TRBV19 combines with J gene TRBJ2-3; 9 bases are shared with TRBD1. Per the germline V gene, CDR1 is LNHDA and CDR2 is SQIVND (reference sequence). Germline trimming cut 4 bases from V and 5 bases from J; bases unmatched to any gene: 10. The CDR3 covers 16 residues. The CDR3 sequence is CASSKRPTGGRDTQYF. The CDR3 DNA follows: TGTGCCAGTAGTAAGAGGCCTACAGGGGGCCGAGATACGCAGTATTTT.

About this clone itself: Mismatch with germline at one junction end may stem from a read error. J is TRBJ1-2 and V is TRBV12-3 or TRBV12-4, with TRBD1 as a possible D gene (6 bases). The CDR3 runs to 13 residues. In nucleotides, the CDR3 is TGTGCCAGCAGCTTAGACAGGATCCATGGCTACACCTTC. Amino acids: CASSLDRIHGYTF.

The CDR3 spells CATSRGSRRTEKLFF. The CDR3 region has the DNA TGTGCCACCAGCAGAGGATCGCGGAGAACTGAAAAACTGTTTTTT. This rearrangement joins TRBV15 to TRBJ1-4; the D is unclear. V shed 1 base and J shed 7 bases, with 13 bases lying between them. The germline CDR1 and CDR2 sequences are LNHNV and YYDKDF (reference sequence). The CDR3 sequence is 15 residues long.

A single count supports this clone. This sequence joins TRBV9 and TRBJ2-7; 9 bases are a match to TRBD2. This CDR3 is 15 amino acids long. Germline V gene lookup returns CDR1 SGDLS and CDR2 YYNGEE. V gave up 3 bases and J gave up 3 bases; unmatched junction bases: 7. DNA for the CDR3: TGTGCCAGCAGCGGTAGCGGGAGAGCGGGCTACGAGCAGTACTTC. It translates to CASSGSGRAGYEQYF.

The chain has TRBV11-3 and TRBJ2-2, with a possible D match to TRBD2 (6 bases). The length of the CDR3 is 16 residues. Per the germline V gene, CDR1 is SGHNT and CDR2 is YENEEA. The ends were cut back, 0 bases at V and 0 bases at J, with 8 bases in the middle. The CDR3 DNA sequence: TGTGCCAGCAGCTTAGATGGGGGGTCGAACACCGGGGAGCTGTTTTTT. Amino acids: CASSLDGGSNTGELFF.

V gene TRBV15 combines with J gene TRBJ2-5, with D tentatively TRBD2 (6 bases). V gave up 6 bases and J gave up 1 base, with 9 bases separating them. Germline CDR1 LNHNV, CDR2 YYDKDF (reference sequence). This CDR3 has 13 amino acids. This chain's CDR3 is CATSEGLQETQYF. CDR3 sequence (DNA): TGTGCCACCAGTGAGGGACTCCAAGAGACCCAGTACTTC.

The chain is built from TRBV12-3 or TRBV12-4 and TRBJ2-2; D is unresolved. This CDR3 comprises 13 residues. The V end lost 5 bases, the J end lost 5 bases, and 9 bases lay between the germline ends. Here the CDR3 reads CASSPVGTGELFF. The CDR3, as DNA: TGTGCCAGCAGTCCTGTTGGGACCGGGGAGCTGTTTTTT.

The chain joins TRBV4-1 to TRBJ2-6; D is undetermined. Trimming stripped 1 base from V and 0 bases from J, with 4 bases between. Germline V lookup: CDR1 MGHRA, CDR2 YSYEKL. The CDR3 is made up of 15 amino acids. Here the CDR3 DNA reads TGCGCCAGCAGCCAAGGGCGCTCTGGGGCCAACGTCCTGACTTTC. Translating gives CASSQGRSGANVLTF.

V is TRBV6-5 and J is TRBJ2-3, with D tentatively TRBD1 or TRBD2 (6 bases each). The CDR3 consists of 14 residues. Germline V CDR1 and CDR2: MNHEY, SVGAGI. The V end lost 8 bases, the J end lost 0 bases, and 12 bases lay between the germline ends. This CDR3 reads CASAGHLSTDTQYF. The DNA for the CDR3 is TGTGCCAGCGCGGGACACCTTAGCACAGATACGCAGTATTTT.